Reported below is one T cell receptor (beta chain). The antigen is undetermined. The data were obtained in a study of CD8+ T cells in alopecia areata. CDR3 length: 15 amino acids. The V end lost 3 bases, the J end lost 9 bases, and 22 bases lay between the germline ends. Per the germline V gene, CDR1 is GTSNPN and CDR2 is SVGIG (reference sequence). cDNA reverse transcribed from extracted RNA served as the sequencing template. Sequenced by immunoSEQ multiplex PCR; TCRdb stores in-frame clones only, minus some. Of 150,000 to 160,000 clones in the sample, around 55% were seen once. The study, taken as a whole, reports: More clonal than normal scalp was lesional scalp, particularly alopecia totalis/universalis.

J is TRBJ2-3 and V is TRBV30, with a possible D match to TRBD2 (6 bases). This material consisted of CD8+ T cells sorted from blood, taken at week 0. This clonotype was obtained from a human donor with alopecia areata. The CDR3 nucleotides are TGTGCCTGGAGCCCAGTGGAGGGACTCCGCGGGACGCAGTATTTT. Translated, it gives CAWSPVEGLRGTQYF.